One sample yielded the 27 T cell receptor beta chains listed below, sequenced in a study of cytomegalovirus exposure and HLA in healthy donors. The study ran its PCR with 60 Vbeta and 13 Jbeta primers. The data were produced by immunoSEQ multiplex PCR, yet TCRdb's version contains in-frame clones alone and is incomplete. The sample includes 150,000 to 200,000 clones, 65% to 90% of them seen just once. The sample comprised PBMCs. The source is a girl aged 2 to 9 in good health and CMV-seropositive.

This chain joins TRBV6-5 and TRBJ1-2; perhaps TRBD1 as D (6 bases). Germline lookup yields CDR1 MNHEY and CDR2 SVGAGI. This CDR3 is built from 13 residues. V dropped 2 bases and J dropped 6 bases, with 10 bases sitting between them. DNA for the CDR3: TGTGCCAGCAGTTACGAGGGGGTACATGGCTACACCTTC. Protein sequence: CASSYEGVHGYTF.

V is TRBV5-1 and J is TRBJ1-2, with TRBD1 matching over 8 bases. Per the germline V gene, CDR1 is SGHRS and CDR2 is YFSETQ. This CDR3 region has 14 residues. The V gene end was trimmed by 4 bases and the J gene end by 6 bases; junction bases not matched to a gene: 8. As DNA, the CDR3 is TGCGCCAGCAGCCCGGGACAGGTATCCCATGGCTACACCTTC. Encoded protein: CASSPGQVSHGYTF.

The chain combines TRBV14 with TRBJ2-1; 12 bases are a match to TRBD2. The junction had 1 base not matched to a gene; V was cut back by 1 base and J by 6 bases. From germline, CDR1 is SGHDN and CDR2 FVKESK. This CDR3 contains 15 residues. CDR3 in amino acids: CASSQGLAGVNEQFF. CDR3 DNA: TGTGCCAGCAGCCAAGGACTAGCGGGAGTCAATGAGCAGTTCTTC.

The rearrangement joins TRBV28 to TRBJ2-4; 10 bases align to TRBD2. The CDR3 length is 17 residues. V shed 6 bases, J shed 0 bases, and the junction held 8 bases outside the gene matches. The germline gives CDR1 MDHEN, CDR2 SYDVKM. Here the CDR3 reads CASSLLWTSGAKNIQYF. The CDR3 region has the DNA TGTGCCAGCAGCCTACTCTGGACTAGCGGAGCCAAAAACATTCAGTACTTC. The whole variable domain, remainder taken from reference TRBV28 and TRBJ2-4, is DVKVTQSSRYLVKRTGEKVFLECVQDMDHENMFWYRQDPGLGLRLIYFSYDVKMKEKGDIPEGYSVSREKKERFSLILESASTNQTSMYLCASSLLWTSGAKNIQYFGAGTRLSVL.

The gene calls are TRBV2 and TRBJ1-2; D uncertain. V was trimmed by 3 bases and J by 6 bases, leaving 23 bases between them. The CDR3 runs to 17 residues. Germline V CDR1 and CDR2: SNHLY, FYNNEI. In DNA, the CDR3 is TGTGCCAGCAGTGACGGTTTGGCGGGGTTTAAAACGGATGGCTACACCTTC. This encodes CASSDGLAGFKTDGYTF.

The chain carries TRBV12-5 and TRBJ2-7; D uncertain. Germline CDR1 reads LGHNT; CDR2 reads FRNRAP. This CDR3 is 13 amino acids long. V was cut by 6 bases and J by 0 bases, with 9 bases left in between. The CDR3 DNA reads TGTGCTAGTGGCTCAGGTTCCTCCTACGAGCAGTACTTC. Amino acids: CASGSGSSYEQYF.

The rearrangement uses TRBV25-1 and TRBJ2-5; 7 positions match TRBD2. The J call is uncertain, as TRBJ2-7 better fits the DNA end. The germline CDR1 and CDR2 sequences are MGHDK and SYGVNS. The CDR3 has 13 amino acids. The CDR3 nucleotides read TGTGCCAGCAGTATTGGGGAGGGAAACGAGCAGTACTTC. As protein: CASSIGEGNEQYF.

The chain uses TRBV5-4 and TRBJ2-2; 13 nucleotides line up with TRBD2. This CDR3 is 18 amino acids long. The germline gives CDR1 SGHNT, CDR2 YYREEE (reference sequence). Trimming removed 4 bases from V and 4 bases from J; junction bases left unmatched: 10. The CDR3 region has the DNA TGTGCCAGCAGCCCCCGGGGACTAGCGGGACGGGGCACCGGGGAGCTGTTTTTT. Translated: CASSPRGLAGRGTGELFF.

The chain recombines TRBV19 with TRBJ2-3; 10 bases line up with TRBD2. With 6 bases clipped from V and 5 bases from J, the junction kept 5 bases outside the gene matches. Germline-derived CDR1 and CDR2 are LNHDA and SQIVND (reference sequence). The CDR3 has 14 residues. CDR3 nucleotide sequence: TGTGCCAGTAGGCTAGCGGGAGCGGGAGATACGCAGTATTTT. This translates into CASRLAGAGDTQYF. The variable domain in full, completed from reference TRBV19 and TRBJ2-3, reads DGGITQSPKYLFRKEGQNVTLSCEQNLNHDAMYWYRQDPGQGLRLIYYSQIVNDFQKGDIAEGYSVSREKKESFPLTVTSAQKNPTAFYLCASRLAGAGDTQYFGPGTRLTVL.

The chain uses TRBV28 and TRBJ2-3, with no clear D. The V and J ends lost 3 bases and 1 base respectively, with 8 bases between them. CDR3 length: 14 amino acids. Germline CDR1 is MDHEN and CDR2 is SYDVKM. CDR3: CASSFVAGTDTQYF. In nucleotides, the CDR3 is TGTGCCAGCAGTTTCGTGGCGGGCACAGATACGCAGTATTTT.

The chain couples TRBV18 to TRBJ2-2, with 9 bases identical to TRBD1. Germline V lookup: CDR1 KGHSH, CDR2 LQKENI. The junction had 0 bases not matched to a gene; V was cut back by 0 bases and J by 1 base. The CDR3 length is 16 residues. The CDR3 spells CASSPPGQGNTGELFF. In DNA, the CDR3 is TGTGCCAGCTCACCACCGGGACAGGGGAACACCGGGGAGCTGTTTTTT.

This clone was recorded once. The chain carries TRBV2 and TRBJ1-3; 12 bases map to TRBD1. V shed 10 bases, J shed 4 bases, and the junction held 8 bases outside the gene matches. The CDR3 is 15 residues long. Germline V CDR1 and CDR2: SNHLY, FYNNEI. This CDR3 reads CATGTGTGGGNTIYF. The CDR3 DNA follows: TGTGCCACCGGGACCGGGACAGGGGGCGGAAACACCATATATTTT.

This clone came up a few times. This chain connects TRBV4-2 to TRBJ1-2, with a tentative D call TRBD1 (6 bases). Per the germline V gene, CDR1 is LGHNA and CDR2 is YNFKEQ. This CDR3 has 14 amino acids. The ends were cut back, 5 bases at V and 0 bases at J, with 10 bases in the middle. CDR3 loop: CASSSRGTNYGYTF. For the CDR3, the DNA is TGTGCCAGCAGCTCCAGGGGAACTAACTATGGCTACACCTTC.

This chain joins TRBV7-9 and TRBJ1-2, with 9 bases that match TRBD1. Germline V lookup: CDR1 SEHNR, CDR2 FQNEAQ (reference sequence). V shed 0 bases, J shed 6 bases, and the junction held 8 bases outside the gene matches. CDR3 length: 16 amino acids. CDR3 sequence: CASSLAPRTGDHGYTF. The DNA for the CDR3 is TGTGCCAGCAGCTTAGCCCCGCGGACAGGGGACCATGGCTACACCTTC.

The chain couples TRBV6-5 to TRBJ2-7; 8 bases map to TRBD1. This CDR3 is 14 amino acids long. Germline assignment: CDR1 MNHEY and CDR2 SVGAGI. The junction had 10 bases not matched to a gene; V was cut back by 8 bases and J by 4 bases. CDR3 region: CASGRGLNSYEQYF. The CDR3 DNA is TGTGCCAGCGGCAGGGGGCTCAATTCATACGAGCAGTACTTC.

The chain recombines TRBV11-2 with TRBJ2-7, with TRBD2 matching 9 bases. J lost 3 bases, V lost 5 bases, and 11 bases had no gene match. Germline assignment: CDR1 SGHAT and CDR2 FQNNGV. The CDR3 is 16 amino acids. CDR3 DNA sequence: TGTGCCAGCAGCCCTCTTCGGCGGGAGGGCCTCTACGAGCAGTACTTC. Its translation is CASSPLRREGLYEQYF. Complete variable domain (other parts from reference TRBV11-2 and TRBJ2-7): EAGVAQSPRYKIIEKRQSVAFWCNPISGHATLYWYQQILGQGPKLLIQFQNNGVVDDSQLPKDRFSAERLKGVDSTLKIQPAKLEDSAVYLCASSPLRREGLYEQYFGPGTRLTVT.

The chain has TRBV4-1 and TRBJ2-3, with D uncertain. Trimming removed 6 bases at V and 4 bases at J, with 8 bases between. Germline V gene data show CDR1 as MGHRA and CDR2 as YSYEKL. The CDR3 covers 12 residues. The CDR3 loop is CASSQIADTQYF. CDR3 DNA sequence: TGCGCCAGCAGTCAAATAGCAGATACGCAGTATTTT.

The chain carries TRBV6-5 and TRBJ1-5; D ambiguous. CDR3 length: 14 amino acids. V lost 5 bases to trimming and J lost 0 bases, with 8 bases between them. Germline CDR1 MNHEY, CDR2 SVGAGI. CDR3 nucleotides: TGTGCCAGCAGTCGAGTAACTAGCAATCAGCCCCAGCATTTT. Its translation is CASSRVTSNQPQHF.

The genes are TRBV25-1 and TRBJ2-2; TRBD1 matches 8 bases. With V trimmed by 8 bases and J by 4 bases, 12 bases remained unmatched. The CDR3 covers 16 residues. Germline loops: CDR1 MGHDK, CDR2 SYGVNS. In DNA form, the CDR3 reads TGTGCCAGCGGGGGTTTCTTGACAGGGGCCACCGGGGAGCTGTTTTTT. This translates into CASGGFLTGATGELFF. The variable domain in full, with the rest retrieved from reference TRBV25-1 and TRBJ2-2, is EADIYQTPRYLVIGTGKKITLECSQTMGHDKMYWYQQDPGMELHLIHYSYGVNSTEKGDLSSESTVSRIRTEHFPLTLESARPSHTSQYLCASGGFLTGATGELFFGEGSRLTVL.

The chain recombines TRBV27 with TRBJ2-2, with D unclear. Between the trimmed V and J ends, which lost 3 bases and 3 bases, there was a span of 8 bases. CDR3 size: 14 residues. CDR1 MNHEY and CDR2 SMNVEV come from the germline V gene (reference sequence). CDR3 DNA: TGTGCCAGCAGTTTCGGGTTTTACACCGGGGAGCTGTTTTTT. Translating it yields CASSFGFYTGELFF.

The J gene is TRBJ2-1, the V gene TRBV19; 8 bases fit TRBD1. Germline V lookup: CDR1 LNHDA, CDR2 SQIVND (reference sequence). J lost 3 bases, V lost 6 bases, and 7 bases had no gene match. This CDR3 comprises 15 residues. DNA of the CDR3: TGTGCCAGTAGATCCGGGACAGGAGACTACAATGAGCAGTTCTTC. This sequence encodes CASRSGTGDYNEQFF. The whole variable domain, filled in from reference TRBV19 and TRBJ2-1, reads DGGITQSPKYLFRKEGQNVTLSCEQNLNHDAMYWYRQDPGQGLRLIYYSQIVNDFQKGDIAEGYSVSREKKESFPLTVTSAQKNPTAFYLCASRSGTGDYNEQFFGPGTRLTVL.

The chain has TRBV7-2 and TRBJ2-1, with TRBD2 matching 12 bases. The CDR3 runs to 15 residues. CDR1 is SGHTA and CDR2 is FQGNSA in the germline V gene. V lost 5 bases and J lost 15; bases outside the gene matches: 14. CDR3 in DNA: TGTGCCAGCAGCCCAGCCGCTAGCGGGGGGGGAATTTGGTTCTTC. It is translated as CASSPAASGGGIWFF. The full variable domain, in which reference TRBV7-2 and TRBJ2-1 provide the parts outside the CDR3, is GAGVSQSPSNKVTEKGKDVELRCDPISGHTALYWYRQSLGQGLEFLIYFQGNSAPDKSGLPSDRFSAERTGGSVSTLTIQRTQQEDSAVYLCASSPAASGGGIWFFGPGTRLTVL.

J is TRBJ1-1 and V is TRBV6-1, with unresolved D. The V end lost 4 bases, the J end lost 0 bases, and 18 bases lay between the germline ends. The CDR3 totals 17 residues. From germline, CDR1 is MNHNS and CDR2 SASEGT. The chain's CDR3 is CASSARQETLMNTEAFF. In DNA form, the CDR3 reads TGTGCCAGCAGTGCAAGACAAGAGACACTCATGAACACTGAAGCTTTCTTT.

This clone was seen only once. This chain links TRBV10-3 with TRBJ1-1; 7 bases match TRBD1. V lost 4 bases, J lost 8 bases, and 13 bases stayed unmatched. This CDR3 has 15 amino acids. Germline CDR1 is ENHRY and CDR2 is SYGVKD. CDR3 in amino acids: CAISVSFTGDVEAFF. The CDR3 region has the DNA TGTGCCATCAGTGTTTCCTTCACAGGGGATGTAGAAGCTTTCTTT.

Worth noting for this clone: The sample carries other DNA sequences with the same CDR3. The rearrangement links TRBV5-4 to TRBJ2-7; D gene uncertain. The CDR3 is made up of 13 amino acids. Germline V gene sequence: CDR1 SGHNT, CDR2 YYREEE (reference sequence). The germline V and J ends were trimmed by 4 bases and 0 bases, with 8 bases remaining between them. The CDR3 protein is CASSPPSSYEQYF. The CDR3 nucleotides are TGTGCCAGCAGCCCGCCGAGCTCCTACGAGCAGTACTTC.

This chain connects TRBV14 to TRBJ1-1, with D unclear. The CDR3 contains 13 residues. Trimming cost V 3 bases and J 4 bases, with 9 bases left between them. Germline-derived CDR1 and CDR2 are SGHDN and FVKESK. This chain's CDR3 is CASSQRIFTEAFF. The CDR3 coding sequence is TGTGCCAGCAGCCAGCGAATATTCACTGAAGCTTTCTTT. Together with reference TRBV14 and TRBJ1-1, the CDR3 gives the full variable domain: EAGVTQFPSHSVIEKGQTVTLRCDPISGHDNLYWYRRVMGKEIKFLLHFVKESKQDESGMPNNRFLAERTGGTYSTLKVQPAELEDSGVYFCASSQRIFTEAFFGQGTRLTVV.

This chain connects TRBV6-1 to TRBJ1-1; D remains ambiguous. V gave up 0 bases and J gave up 4 bases, with 6 bases separating them. Germline-derived CDR1 and CDR2 are MNHNS and SASEGT. CDR3 length: 13 residues. The CDR3 sequence is CASSEAYSTEAFF. For the CDR3, the DNA is TGTGCCAGCAGTGAAGCCTATAGCACTGAAGCTTTCTTT.